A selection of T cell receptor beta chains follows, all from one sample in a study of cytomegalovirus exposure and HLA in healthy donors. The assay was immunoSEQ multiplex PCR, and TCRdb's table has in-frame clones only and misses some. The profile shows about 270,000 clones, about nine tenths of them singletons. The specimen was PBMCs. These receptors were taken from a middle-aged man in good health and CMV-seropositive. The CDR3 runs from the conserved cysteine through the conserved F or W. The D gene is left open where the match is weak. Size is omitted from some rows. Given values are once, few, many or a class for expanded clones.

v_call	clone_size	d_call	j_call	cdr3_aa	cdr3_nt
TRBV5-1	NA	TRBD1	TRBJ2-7	CASSSGTGGYEQYF	TGCGCCAGCAGCTCCGGAACAGGGGGCTACGAGCAGTACTTC
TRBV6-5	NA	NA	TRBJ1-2	CASRVLAKPLHGYTF	TGTGCCAGCAGAGTTCTGGCAAAACCTCTGCATGGCTACACCTTC
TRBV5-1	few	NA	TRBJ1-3	CASSSQATGSGNTIYF	TGCGCCAGCAGCTCCCAGGCGACAGGCTCTGGAAACACCATATATTTT
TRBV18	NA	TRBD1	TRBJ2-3	CASSREGQGTDTQYF	TGTGCCAGCTCACGCGAGGGACAGGGAACAGATACGCAGTATTTT
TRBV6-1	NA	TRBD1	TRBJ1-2	CASGPTGEKVGYTF	TGTGCCAGCGGACCGACAGGGGAAAAAGTTGGCTACACCTTC
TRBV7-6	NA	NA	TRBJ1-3	CASSFSIQGKYSGNTIYF	TGTGCCAGCAGCTTCTCCATTCAGGGAAAATACTCTGGAAACACCATATATTTT
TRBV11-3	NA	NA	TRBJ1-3	CASSCRQAPGDTIYF	TGTGCCAGCAGCTGTCGACAGGCCCCTGGGGACACCATATATTTT
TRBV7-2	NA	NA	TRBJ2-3	CASSVGGTTTDTQYF	TGTGCCAGCAGCGTGGGAGGCACCACCACAGATACGCAGTATTTT
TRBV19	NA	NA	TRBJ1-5	CASSILTAYSNQPQHF	TGTGCCAGTAGTATACTGACAGCTTATAGCAATCAGCCCCAGCATTTT
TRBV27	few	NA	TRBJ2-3	CASSRGLGADTQYF	TGTGCCAGCAGTAGGGGCCTAGGAGCAGATACGCAGTATTTT
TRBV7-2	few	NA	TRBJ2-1	CASSLTRGQGRYNEQFF	TGTGCCAGCAGCTTAACCCGCGGGCAGGGGAGATACAATGAGCAGTTCTTC
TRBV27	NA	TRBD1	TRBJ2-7	CASSLSAGGIYEQYF	TGTGCCAGCAGTTTATCGGCAGGGGGCATCTACGAGCAGTACTTC
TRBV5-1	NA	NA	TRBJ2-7	CASSPGTTYEQYF	TGCGCCAGCAGCCCGGGGACAACCTACGAGCAGTACTTC
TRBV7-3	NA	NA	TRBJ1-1	CARDSLALF	TGTGCTCGAGACAGCCTGGCTCTGTTT
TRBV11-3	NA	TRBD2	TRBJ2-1	CASSRTSGRIGTYNEQFF	TGTGCCAGCAGCCGGACTAGCGGGAGGATAGGGACTTACAATGAGCAGTTCTTC
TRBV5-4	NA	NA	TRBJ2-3	CASSLNTGTTTDTQYF	TGTGCCAGCAGCTTAAACACCGGGACAACCACAGATACGCAGTATTTT